The entry that follows covers one TCR beta chain sequence. Its specificity is not known. Measured with immunoSEQ multiplex PCR; TCRdb has only the in-frame clones, and not every one. In the table there are more than 200,000 clones, 79% of which are singletons. Germline CDR1 reads WSHSY; CDR2 reads SAAADI. Trimming at V came to 8 bases and at J to 5 bases, leaving 9 bases not matched to a gene. The CDR3 runs to 15 residues. The data stem from a study of cytotoxic CD8 clonotypes in ibrutinib-treated CLL. In the study overall: Outcomes included some 24 partial and 2 complete responses; after median approximately six years, roughly 14 stayed remitted and roughly 12 progressed.

Overall study findings and caveats: Baseline levels were approached again at progression, after clonality had risen at ibrutinib response.

This receptor was taken from a human donor with chronic lymphocytic leukemia. Sequences were derived from PBMCs, sampled after 12 months of ibrutinib treatment. This chain connects TRBV10-2 to TRBJ2-7, with TRBD2 matching 13 bases. CDR3 nucleotide sequence: TGCGCCAGCTCGTCGGGACTAGCGGGAAAAGACGAGCAGTACTTC. Translating it yields CASSSGLAGKDEQYF.